These T cell receptor beta chains were read from a single sample in a study of blood T cell repertoires in COVID-19. Clones were sequenced by immunoSEQ multiplex PCR, and TCRdb holds only the in-frame ones, with some missing. The sample carries 75,000 to 95,000 clones, about 88% recorded once. Sequencing was carried out using peripheral blood. The receptors originated from a woman of 80 years or more with acute or convalescent COVID-19. The CDR3 runs from the conserved cysteine through the conserved F or W. A D gene is named only where the DNA matches it firmly. Clone size is shown for a subset of rows, as once, few, many or a class of expanded clone.

v_gene: TRBV30
d_gene: TRBD1
abundance: -
j_gene: TRBJ1-4
CDR3nt: TGTGCCTGGAGTCTCAACCAGGGACAGGGAAATGAAAAACTGTTTTTT
CDR3aa: CAWSLNQGQGNEKLFF

v_gene: TRBV5-1
d_gene: -
abundance: -
j_gene: TRBJ2-3
CDR3nt: TGCGCCAGCAGCCACTTTTTAGCGGAAGTCACAGATACGCAGTATTTT
CDR3aa: CASSHFLAEVTDTQYF

v_gene: TRBV13
d_gene: TRBD1
abundance: once
j_gene: TRBJ1-1
CDR3nt: TGTGCCAGCAAGGACAGGGCGGCCACTGAAGCTTTCTTT
CDR3aa: CASKDRAATEAFF

v_gene: TRBV4-3
d_gene: -
abundance: -
j_gene: TRBJ2-2
CDR3nt: TGCGCCAGCAGCCAAGAGCCAGCTTCGGGCGGGGAGCTGTTTTTT
CDR3aa: CASSQEPASGGELFF

v_gene: TRBV14
d_gene: -
abundance: -
j_gene: TRBJ2-7
CDR3nt: TGTGCCAGCAGCTCCAGACTCGCCTACGAGCAGTACTTC
CDR3aa: CASSSRLAYEQYF

v_gene: TRBV5-3
d_gene: TRBD2
abundance: -
j_gene: TRBJ2-1
CDR3nt: TGTGCCAGAAGCCTAACTAGCGGGAGGGCCTACAATGAGCAGTTCTTC
CDR3aa: CARSLTSGRAYNEQFF

v_gene: TRBV5-6
d_gene: -
abundance: -
j_gene: TRBJ1-1
CDR3nt: TGTGCCAGCAGCTTACTGACAGAACCGAACACTGAAGCTTTCTTT
CDR3aa: CASSLLTEPNTEAFF

v_gene: TRBV3-1/TRBV3-2
d_gene: -
abundance: -
j_gene: TRBJ2-3
CDR3nt: TGTGCCAGCAGCCCCCTAGGGGGCACAGATACGCAGTATTTT
CDR3aa: CASSPLGGTDTQYF

v_gene: TRBV15
d_gene: TRBD2
abundance: few
j_gene: TRBJ2-1
CDR3nt: TGTGCCACCACCCCGGGACTAGTTCACAATGAGCAGTTCTTC
CDR3aa: CATTPGLVHNEQFF

v_gene: TRBV4-3
d_gene: TRBD2
abundance: once
j_gene: TRBJ2-7
CDR3nt: TGCGCCAGCAGCCAAGTCCCAGCGGGAGTAGTCCCTCTCAGCTCCTACGAGCAGTACTTC
CDR3aa: CASSQVPAGVVPLSSYEQYF

v_gene: TRBV7-3
d_gene: -
abundance: -
j_gene: TRBJ1-3
CDR3nt: TGTGCCAGCAGCTCAGGGGTCGGAAACACCATATATTTT
CDR3aa: CASSSGVGNTIYF

v_gene: TRBV5-1
d_gene: TRBD2
abundance: once
j_gene: TRBJ2-1
CDR3nt: TGCGCCAGCAGCAACGGACTAGCGGGGGGGCGGCGATACAATGAGCAGTTCTTC
CDR3aa: CASSNGLAGGRRYNEQFF

v_gene: TRBV7-2
d_gene: -
abundance: -
j_gene: TRBJ1-1
CDR3nt: TGTGCCAGCAGCTTAGACTGGCAGGTAGGGAACACTGAAGCTTTCTTT
CDR3aa: CASSLDWQVGNTEAFF

v_gene: TRBV3-1/TRBV3-2
d_gene: -
abundance: -
j_gene: TRBJ1-1
CDR3nt: TGTGCCAGCAGCCAAGATGGGGGAGGGCGGCAGGAACCAAACACTGAAGCTTTCTTT
CDR3aa: CASSQDGGGRQEPNTEAFF

v_gene: TRBV7-9
d_gene: TRBD1
abundance: -
j_gene: TRBJ2-3
CDR3nt: TGTGCCAGCAGCCTAGGACAGGGGTTAGATACGCAGTATTTT
CDR3aa: CASSLGQGLDTQYF

v_gene: TRBV5-6
d_gene: TRBD1
abundance: -
j_gene: TRBJ2-3
CDR3nt: TGTGCCAGCTCCCAGGGGGAAGGAGTTACGCAGTATTTT
CDR3aa: CASSQGEGVTQYF

v_gene: TRBV28
d_gene: TRBD2
abundance: -
j_gene: TRBJ2-2
CDR3nt: TGTGCCAGCAGTTTGGGGCTAGCGGTGGCCGGGGAGCTGTTTTTT
CDR3aa: CASSLGLAVAGELFF

v_gene: TRBV9
d_gene: -
abundance: -
j_gene: TRBJ1-4
CDR3nt: TGTGCCAGCAGCCTTGACCTGACCGTGGAGGAAAAACTGTTTTTT
CDR3aa: CASSLDLTVEEKLFF

v_gene: TRBV19
d_gene: -
abundance: -
j_gene: TRBJ2-4
CDR3nt: TGTGCCAGTAGTATAAAGGTCTTTCTAGGCAAAAACATTCAGTACTTC
CDR3aa: CASSIKVFLGKNIQYF

v_gene: TRBV28
d_gene: TRBD1
abundance: -
j_gene: TRBJ2-7
CDR3nt: TGTGCCAGCAGTTTATCCGGACAGGGGTCAGACGAGCAGTACTTC
CDR3aa: CASSLSGQGSDEQYF